Following are 11 T cell receptor beta chains from one sample sequenced in a study of T-cell reconstitution after alpha-beta-depleted transplantation in children. The TCRbeta library was prepared with unique molecular identifiers. Each CDR3 protein is one row after TCRdb ran MiXCR on the PCR reads. The repertoire holds about 200,000 distinct CDR3 sequences, with approximately 6.9% as singletons. This specimen was PBMCs, taken before TCRalphabeta/CD19-depleted stem cell transplant. These receptors came from a boy between 2 and 10 years old with acute lymphoblastic leukemia, due to receive a stem cell transplant.

This chain uses TRBV12-3 or TRBV12-4 with TRBJ2-3; D gene ambiguous. The length of the CDR3 is 10 residues. The V gene lost 11 bases and the J gene lost 3 bases, with 6 bases spanning the gap. CDR3 sequence (DNA): TGTGCCGAAGGTACAGATACGCAGTATTTT. It encodes CAEGTDTQYF.

J is TRBJ2-7 and V is TRBV7-6, with 8 nucleotides matching TRBD2. J gave up 0 bases and V 5 bases, and 6 bases lay outside the gene matches. The CDR3 loop spans 15 amino acids. The germline V gene has CDR1 SGHVS and CDR2 FNYEAQ. In nucleotides, the CDR3 is TGTGCCAGCAGCCCGGGGGGGGCAAGCTCCTACGAGCAGTACTTC. Protein: CASSPGGASSYEQYF.

There are many counts of this clonotype. CDR3 residues: CASSLSGNYNEQFF. The CDR3 nucleotides are TGTGCCAGCAGTTTATCGGGGAACTACAATGAGCAGTTCTTC. The chain links TRBV28 to TRBJ2-1; D possibly corresponds to TRBD2 (5 bases). This CDR3 region has 14 residues. V lost 1 base, J lost 3 bases, and 7 bases lay in between. CDR1 MDHEN and CDR2 SYDVKM come from the germline V gene.

This clonotype was picked up many times. This sequence joins TRBV12-3 or TRBV12-4 and TRBJ2-7; tentative D call: TRBD1 (6 bases). The V and J ends lost 0 bases and 4 bases respectively, with 13 bases between them. The CDR3 loop spans 15 amino acids. The CDR3 here is CASSLAQGRGYEQYF. CDR3 nucleotides: TGTGCCAGCAGTTTAGCGCAAGGTAGGGGGTACGAGCAGTACTTC.

This clonotype was observed at least ten times. This chain joins TRBV28 and TRBJ2-5; tentatively, D is TRBD2 (7 bases). CDR1 and CDR2 (germline): MDHEN, SYDVKM. This CDR3 spans 14 amino acids. The V end lost 7 bases, the J end lost 5 bases, and 17 bases lay between the germline ends. The CDR3 protein is CASTTPGGAETQYF. DNA of the CDR3: TGTGCCAGCACTACCCCGGGGGGCGCGGAGACCCAGTACTTC.

This clonotype was picked up many times. The chain combines TRBV28 with TRBJ2-2; D assignment may be TRBD1 or TRBD2 (5 bases each). This CDR3 contains 16 residues. Germline V CDR1 and CDR2: MDHEN, SYDVKM. Trimming took 1 base from V and 4 from J, leaving 13 bases between them. Here the CDR3 reads CASSLSVGVITGELFF. The DNA for the CDR3 is TGTGCCAGCAGTTTATCGGTGGGGGTCATCACCGGGGAGCTGTTTTTT.

This rearrangement joins TRBV20-1 to TRBJ2-7, with TRBD2 matching over 7 bases. Germline V CDR1 and CDR2: DFQATT, SNEGSKA (reference sequence). The length of the CDR3 is 15 residues. V was clipped by 0 bases and J by 6 bases; unmatched bases: 11. The CDR3 nucleotides read TGCAGTGCTAGAGATGGCGGGGGACCATATTTCGAGCAGTACTTC. This gives the protein CSARDGGGPYFEQYF.

This clonotype was recorded at least ten times. This chain connects TRBV7-2 to TRBJ2-3, with TRBD2 matching 9 bases. This CDR3 contains 15 residues. V lost 2 bases, J lost 6 bases, and 6 bases stayed unmatched. Germline V gene sequence: CDR1 SGHTA, CDR2 FQGNSA. The DNA for the CDR3 is TGTGCCAGCAGCTTATGGGGGAGCGGGGGGGATACGCAGTATTTT. Residues: CASSLWGSGGDTQYF.

This clonotype has a handful of counts. V usage is TRBV7-2 and J usage is TRBJ2-1, with D possibly TRBD2 on 6 matching bases. CDR1 and CDR2 from the germline V gene are SGHTA and FQGNSA. The CDR3 runs 14 residues. Deletions cut 5 bases from V and 8 bases from J, with 16 bases between. Here the CDR3 reads CASSPGVGGDEQFF. The CDR3 bases are TGTGCCAGCAGCCCGGGGGTGGGCGGGGATGAGCAGTTCTTC.

The chain links TRBV6-1 to TRBJ2-2; D call uncertain. The V end was cut by 7 bases, the J end by 7 bases, with 19 bases between. The CDR3 covers 15 residues. Germline CDR1 reads MNHNS; CDR2 reads SASEGT. The CDR3 sequence: CASTNGQVHDGELFF. The CDR3 bases are TGTGCCAGCACCAACGGGCAGGTTCATGACGGGGAGCTGTTTTTT.

This clonotype was seen at least ten times. V is TRBV20-1 and J is TRBJ2-1, with no clear D. V dropped 4 bases and J dropped 9 bases, with 19 bases sitting between them. The germline V gene encodes CDR1 DFQATT and CDR2 SNEGSKA (reference sequence). This CDR3 comprises 14 residues. The DNA for the CDR3 is TGCAGTGCTACCCCCCCGGTAATACGGAGTGAGCAGTTCTTC. It specifies CSATPPVIRSEQFF.